One T cell receptor beta chain is described in this entry. CDR3 length: 18 amino acids. The V segment lost 2 bases and the J segment 5 bases; nucleotides outside the gene matches: 8. CDR1 and CDR2 (germline): MDHEN, SYDVKM. This specimen comes from a study of blood T cell repertoires in COVID-19. The overall study: Donors of Cohort 3 who recovered were those that had two negative PCRs, clearance, or symptom resolution. T cells, B-cell-depleted T cells, or PBMCs provided the cDNA or gDNA that served as material.

Authors' processing steps: Reference gene primer amplification gave estimated nucleated cell counts. Sequenced by immunoSEQ multiplex PCR; TCRdb stores in-frame clones only, minus some. D and trimming come from the DNA, and the V and J calls and clone size come from that table. The sample holds 200,000 or so clones; 80% to 90% are singletons and the top ten take around 7%. Individuals drawn from 24 US areas were roughly 18 to 95 years old. This sequence originates from a man in his thirties or forties in a cohort exposed to, infected with or recovered from COVID-19 (not recorded which). This rearrangement joins TRBV28 to TRBJ2-2; 13 bases agree with TRBD2. The specimen sequenced was PBMCs or T cells enriched from blood (not recorded which). The chain's CDR3 is CASSLGTSGKLGTGELFF. The CDR3 DNA reads as TGTGCCAGCAGTTTAGGGACTAGCGGGAAGTTAGGGACCGGGGAGCTGTTTTTT.